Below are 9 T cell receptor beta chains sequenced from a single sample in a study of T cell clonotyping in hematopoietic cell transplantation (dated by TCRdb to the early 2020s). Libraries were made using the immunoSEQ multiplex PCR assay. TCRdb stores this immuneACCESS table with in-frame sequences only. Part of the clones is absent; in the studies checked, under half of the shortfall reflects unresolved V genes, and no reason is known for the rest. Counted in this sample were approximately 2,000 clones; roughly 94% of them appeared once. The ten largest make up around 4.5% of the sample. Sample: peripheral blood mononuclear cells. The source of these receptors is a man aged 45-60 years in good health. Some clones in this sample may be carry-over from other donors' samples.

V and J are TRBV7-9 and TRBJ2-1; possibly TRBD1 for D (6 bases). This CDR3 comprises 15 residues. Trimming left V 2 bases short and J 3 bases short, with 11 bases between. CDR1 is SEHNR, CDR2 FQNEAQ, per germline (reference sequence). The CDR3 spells CASSLTQGLYNEQFF. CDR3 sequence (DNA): TGTGCCAGCAGCTTAACCCAGGGGCTCTACAATGAGCAGTTCTTC.

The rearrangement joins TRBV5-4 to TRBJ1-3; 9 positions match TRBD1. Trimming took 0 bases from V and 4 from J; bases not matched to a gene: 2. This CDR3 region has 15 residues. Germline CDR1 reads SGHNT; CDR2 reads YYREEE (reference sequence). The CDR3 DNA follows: TGTGCCAGCAGCTTGGACGGGACAGGGGGAAACACCATATATTTT. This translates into CASSLDGTGGNTIYF.

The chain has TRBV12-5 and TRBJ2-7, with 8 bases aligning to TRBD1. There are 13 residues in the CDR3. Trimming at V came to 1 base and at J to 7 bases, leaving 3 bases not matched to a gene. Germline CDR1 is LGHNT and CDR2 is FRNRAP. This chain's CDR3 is CASGLGTGQEQYF. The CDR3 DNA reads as TGTGCTAGTGGTTTGGGGACAGGGCAAGAGCAGTACTTC.

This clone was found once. DNA for the CDR3: TGTGCCAGCAGCTTAGGCCTTCACACCGGGGAGCTGTTTTTT. Translation gives CASSLGLHTGELFF. The chain carries TRBV7-6 and TRBJ2-2; no clear D. This CDR3 spans 14 amino acids. Trimming took off 1 base at V and 3 bases at J, with 6 bases between the two ends. CDR1 SGHVS and CDR2 FNYEAQ come from the germline V gene.

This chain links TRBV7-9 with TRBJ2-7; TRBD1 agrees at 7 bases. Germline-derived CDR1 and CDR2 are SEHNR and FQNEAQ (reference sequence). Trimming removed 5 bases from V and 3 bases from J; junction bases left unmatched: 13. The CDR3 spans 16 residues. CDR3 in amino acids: CASSTGHRQGYYEQYF. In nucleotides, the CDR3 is TGTGCCAGCAGCACGGGACACCGACAGGGATACTACGAGCAGTACTTC.

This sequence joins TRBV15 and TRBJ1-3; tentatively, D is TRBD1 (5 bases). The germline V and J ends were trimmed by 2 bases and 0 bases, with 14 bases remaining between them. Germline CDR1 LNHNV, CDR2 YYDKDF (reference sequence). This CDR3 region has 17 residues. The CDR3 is CATSRPTGPSSGNTIYF. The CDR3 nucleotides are TGTGCCACCAGCAGACCAACGGGACCTAGCTCTGGAAACACCATATATTTT.

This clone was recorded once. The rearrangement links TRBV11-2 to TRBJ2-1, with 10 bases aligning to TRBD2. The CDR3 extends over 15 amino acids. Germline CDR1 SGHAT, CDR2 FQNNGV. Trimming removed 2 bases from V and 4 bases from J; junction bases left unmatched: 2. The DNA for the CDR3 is TGTGCCAGCAGCTTAACTAGCGGGGAATACAATGAGCAGTTCTTC. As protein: CASSLTSGEYNEQFF.

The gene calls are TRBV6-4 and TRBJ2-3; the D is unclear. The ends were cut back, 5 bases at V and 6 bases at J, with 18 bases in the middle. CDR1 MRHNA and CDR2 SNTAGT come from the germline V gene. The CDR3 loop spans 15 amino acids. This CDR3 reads CASSIGDGVADTQYF. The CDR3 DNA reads TGTGCCAGCAGTATCGGCGATGGGGTCGCGGATACGCAGTATTTT.

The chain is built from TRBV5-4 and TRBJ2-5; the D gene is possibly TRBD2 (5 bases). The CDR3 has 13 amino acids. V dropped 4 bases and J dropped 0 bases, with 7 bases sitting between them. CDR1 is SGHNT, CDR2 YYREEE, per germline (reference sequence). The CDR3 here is CASSLDYQETQYF. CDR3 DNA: TGTGCCAGCAGCCTGGACTACCAAGAGACCCAGTACTTC.